This T cell receptor (beta chain) was obtained from a study of shared clonotypes between healthy human individuals. General observations from the study: Relative to their counterparts shared across all four donors, non-shared clonotypes exhibited diminished generation probabilities. Naive CD4 clonotypes overlapped across a few donors at roughly 4.5%.

Concerning this clone itself: Its target is not known.

Sorted-subset replicate PCR reactions contained roughly 190 ng DNA, corresponding to about 30,000 T cell genomes. Using immunoSEQ multiplex PCR, the repertoire was profiled, and TCRdb retains in-frame clones only, with some absent. The repertoire holds 2 million to 2.5 million clones, with 95% as singletons. The germline CDR1 and CDR2 sequences are SQVTM and ANQGSEA. V was clipped by 5 bases and J by 3 bases, with 7 bases between them. The CDR3 contains 11 residues. Sequencing was done on a sample of naive CD4+ T cells sorted from blood. Indicated subset: CD45RA+ positively selected. This TCR was sampled from a man aged 18 to 29 in good health. The chain recombines TRBV29-1 with TRBJ1-1; D not certain. The CDR3, as DNA: TGCAGCGTTAAAGGGTACACTGAAGCTTTCTTT. Residues: CSVKGYTEAFF.